A selection of T cell receptor beta chains follows, all from one sample in a study of blood T cells in healthy people across ages. TCRdb re-called the 5' RACE reads through MiXCR, storing one row per CDR3 protein. The sample has hundreds of thousands of distinct CDR3 sequences; about 47% are singletons. What was sequenced was blood. These receptors came from a man at least 80 years old in good health. Each CDR3 is given with its conserved first and last residue. D genes are given only for firm matches. Only some rows state a clone size, as once, few, many or a class for expanded clones.

>TRBJ1-2|TRBV30|.|.
CAWSLRANYGYTF
TGTGCCTGGAGTCTCCGAGCTAACTATGGCTACACCTTC
>TRBJ2-3|TRBV29-1|.|TRBD2
CSATGLAYTDTQYF
TGCAGCGCTACGGGACTAGCGTACACAGATACGCAGTATTTT
>TRBJ2-1|TRBV4-3|.|.
CASSQRAGVEQFF
TGCGCCAGCAGCCAACGCGCCGGGGTAGAGCAGTTCTTC
>TRBJ2-1|TRBV7-9|.|TRBD1
CASSPESDRVGNEQFF
TGTGCCAGCAGCCCAGAATCCGACAGGGTTGGGAATGAGCAGTTCTTC
>TRBJ2-2|TRBV7-3|.|TRBD1
CASSAQGVGELFF
TGTGCCAGCAGCGCTCAGGGGGTCGGGGAGCTGTTTTTT
>TRBJ2-4|TRBV7-9|.|.
CASSGNERYF
TGTGCCAGCTCAGGGAACGAGCGGTACTTC
>TRBJ2-7|TRBV4-2|few|TRBD1
CASSTGTGVEQYF
TGTGCCAGCAGCACCGGGACAGGGGTCGAGCAGTACTTC
>TRBJ1-6|TRBV9|.|.
CASSALGNSPLHF
TGTGCCAGCAGCGCACTAGGGAATTCACCCCTCCACTTT
>TRBJ2-1|TRBV7-2|few|.
CASSLPLGSYNEQFF
TGTGCCAGCAGCCTCCCCTTGGGCTCCTACAATGAGCAGTTCTTC
>TRBJ1-2|TRBV2|.|TRBD1
CATGGQGFGYTF
TGTGCCACCGGGGGACAGGGGTTTGGCTACACCTTC
>TRBJ2-5|TRBV3-1|few|TRBD2
CASSIGLAGDYEQYF
TGTGCCAGCAGCATTGGACTAGCGGGAGATTATGAGCAGTACTTC
>TRBJ2-1|TRBV20-1|.|.
CSAALSEDGQFF
TGCAGTGCCGCCCTTAGCGAGGATGGGCAGTTCTTC
>TRBJ2-5|TRBV3-1|few|.
CASSWRGPGAETQYF
TGTGCCAGCAGCTGGCGGGGTCCCGGGGCAGAGACCCAGTACTTC
>TRBJ2-7|TRBV4-2|few|.
CASSQDRSAEQYF
TGTGCCAGCAGCCAAGATCGCAGTGCCGAGCAGTACTTC
>TRBJ2-5|TRBV5-4|.|TRBD1
CANSPGTAKETQYF
TGTGCCAACAGTCCCGGGACAGCGAAAGAGACCCAGTACTTC
>TRBJ1-5|TRBV12-3/TRBV12-4|.|TRBD1
CAGSSGTGRSNQPQHF
TGTGCCGGCAGTTCAGGGACAGGGAGGAGCAATCAGCCCCAGCATTTT
>TRBJ2-7|TRBV9|.|TRBD2
CASSVRLAGVEEQYF
TGTGCCAGCAGCGTTCGACTAGCGGGAGTTGAAGAGCAGTACTTC
>TRBJ2-3|TRBV28|.|.
CASSEAGSTDTQYF
TGTGCCAGCAGCGAGGCCGGGTCCACAGATACGCAGTATTTT
>TRBJ2-7|TRBV10-3|.|.
CAIRERWADEQYF
TGTGCCATCAGGGAGAGGTGGGCTGACGAGCAGTACTTC
>TRBJ2-1|TRBV27|few|.
CASSLRGPSYNEQFF
TGTGCCAGCAGTTTACGGGGACCCTCCTACAATGAGCAGTTCTTC
>TRBJ2-5|TRBV4-2|.|TRBD2
CASSHGTSDRETQYF
TGTGCCAGCAGCCACGGGACTAGCGATAGAGAGACCCAGTACTTC
>TRBJ2-6|TRBV6-5|.|.
CASSYSPGGGYGANVLTF
TGTGCCAGCAGTTACAGCCCCGGGGGCGGATATGGGGCCAACGTCCTGACTTTC
>TRBJ2-5|TRBV29-1|.|TRBD1
CSVGQGVETQYF
TGCAGCGTTGGACAGGGGGTTGAGACCCAGTACTTC
>TRBJ2-2|TRBV7-9|.|.
CASRPTALTGELFF
TGTGCCAGCAGGCCAACGGCCCTCACCGGGGAGCTGTTTTTT
>TRBJ1-1|TRBV5-1|few|.
CASSFTGLNTEAFF
TGCGCCAGCAGCTTTACAGGGCTGAACACTGAAGCTTTCTTT
>TRBJ1-4|TRBV27|.|.
CASGRNNEKLFF
TGTGCCAGTGGGAGGAATAATGAAAAACTGTTTTTT
>TRBJ2-7|TRBV6-6|.|.
CASRPGAGEVYEQYF
TGTGCCAGCAGACCCGGGGCAGGCGAGGTCTACGAGCAGTACTTC
>TRBJ2-7|TRBV7-2|few|TRBD2
CASSLVSGLADNEQYF
TGTGCCAGCAGCTTAGTGTCAGGACTAGCGGACAATGAGCAGTACTTT
>TRBJ2-1|TRBV9|.|.
CASSVGYADNEQFF
TGTGCCAGCAGCGTCGGCTACGCCGACAATGAGCAGTTCTTC
>TRBJ2-7|TRBV7-2|.|TRBD2
CASSQLAGARVDEQYF
TGTGCCAGCAGCCAATTAGCGGGAGCCCGAGTCGATGAGCAGTACTTC
>TRBJ1-5|TRBV6-5|.|.
CASRTGYNQPQHF
TGTGCCAGCAGAACAGGGTACAATCAGCCCCAGCATTTT
>TRBJ2-7|TRBV20-1|few|.
CSASPGPASYEQYF
TGCAGTGCTAGTCCGGGACCCGCCTCCTACGAGCAGTACTTC
>TRBJ2-5|TRBV29-1|.|.
CSVGLQQETQYF
TGCAGCGTGGGACTGCAGCAAGAGACCCAGTACTTC
>TRBJ1-2|TRBV7-2|.|.
CASSLRKGRGIGDGYTF
TGTGCCAGCAGCTTAAGAAAGGGTAGGGGAATAGGGGATGGCTACACCTTC
>TRBJ2-5|TRBV14|.|TRBD2
CASSRGGRGQETQYF
TGTGCCAGCAGCCGGGGCGGGAGAGGCCAAGAGACCCAGTACTTC
>TRBJ1-1|TRBV12-3/TRBV12-4|.|.
CASSLAETGQAFF
TGTGCCAGCAGTTTAGCGGAAACTGGCCAAGCTTTCTTT
>TRBJ2-1|TRBV12-3/TRBV12-4|.|.
CASSPKLIDSSEQFF
TGTGCCAGCAGTCCCAAATTAATCGACAGCAGTGAGCAGTTCTTC
>TRBJ1-2|TRBV13|.|.
CASSSRQALYGYTF
TGTGCCAGCAGCTCCCGACAGGCACTATATGGCTACACCTTC
>TRBJ2-3|TRBV12-3/TRBV12-4|.|.
CASTPWFRESTDTQYF
TGTGCCAGCACTCCCTGGTTTCGGGAATCCACAGATACGCAGTATTTT
>TRBJ2-4|TRBV9|.|.
CASSTMGSGLAENIQYF
TGTGCCAGCAGCACCATGGGGAGCGGGCTAGCCGAAAACATTCAGTACTTC